These 17 T cell receptor beta chains were sequenced from one sample in a study of blood T cell repertoires in COVID-19. The assay was immunoSEQ multiplex PCR, and TCRdb's table has in-frame clones only and misses some. The table lists 250,000 or so clones, roughly 85% of them singletons. Input material: peripheral blood. These receptors were obtained from a woman aged 25 to 39 with active or convalescent COVID-19.

The chain carries TRBV2 and TRBJ2-7; D is unclear. V lost 8 bases to trimming and J lost 0 bases, with 11 bases between them. This CDR3 has 13 amino acids. CDR1 is SNHLY and CDR2 is FYNNEI in the germline V gene. The CDR3 coding sequence is TGTGCCAGCGCGGTCCCTATCTCCTACGAGCAGTACTTC. Residues: CASAVPISYEQYF.

The V gene is TRBV7-2, the J gene TRBJ2-1, with 9 bases identical to TRBD2. CDR3 length: 16 residues. The trim removed 2 bases at V and 6 bases at J, leaving 8 bases unmatched. Germline V lookup: CDR1 SGHTA, CDR2 FQGNSA. CDR3 protein: CASSLSGGGASNEQFF. CDR3 in DNA: TGTGCCAGCAGCTTAAGCGGCGGGGGGGCCTCCAATGAGCAGTTCTTC.

This clone was counted a single time. V gene TRBV6-2 or TRBV6-3 combines with J gene TRBJ2-3, with D maybe TRBD1 (6 bases). The germline gives CDR1 MNHEY, CDR2 SVGEGT. The CDR3 has 15 residues. V was trimmed by 6 bases and J by 0 bases, leaving 13 bases between them. The CDR3 nucleotides are TGTGCCAGCAGCGACCAGGGGTCTAGCACAGATACGCAGTATTTT. Translation: CASSDQGSSTDTQYF.

In its sample, this clone was seen a few times. The chain uses TRBV7-8 and TRBJ1-6, with 9 bases identical to TRBD1. The trim removed 5 bases at V and 5 bases at J, leaving 13 bases unmatched. This CDR3 region has 18 residues. From germline, CDR1 is SGHVS and CDR2 FQNEAQ. The CDR3 protein is CASSLRTGGANNNSPLHF. The CDR3 nucleotides are TGTGCCAGCAGCCTTAGAACAGGGGGCGCGAATAATAATTCACCCCTCCACTTT.

The rearrangement links TRBV3-1 (or the pseudogene TRBV3-2) to TRBJ2-3, with TRBD2 matching over 9 bases. Germline V CDR1 and CDR2: LGHDT, YNNKEL (reference sequence). The CDR3 has 16 residues. Unmatched junction bases numbered 9, after V lost 3 bases and J lost 5 bases. CDR3 nucleotide sequence: TGTGCCAGCAGCCATATTACGGGAGCGGGGGGAGATACGCAGTATTTT. Translating gives CASSHITGAGGDTQYF.

Worth noting for this clone: At one end the junction does not follow the germline gene, possibly because of a read error. The chain uses TRBV7-7 and TRBJ1-1; the match to TRBD1 covers 9 bases. CDR3 length equals 16 residues. Germline CDR1 is SSHAT and CDR2 is FNYEAQ (reference sequence). The CDR3 nucleotides are TGTGCTAGCAGCTCGGGACAGGGAGGGGGGAACACTGAAGCTTTCTTT. Translated: CASSSGQGGGNTEAFF. The complete variable domain, with remaining parts taken from reference TRBV7-7 and TRBJ1-1, reads GAGVSQSPRYKVTKRGQDVTLRCDPISSHATLYWYQQALGQGPEFLTYFNYEAQPDKSGLPSDRFSAERPEGSISTLTIQRTEQRDSAMYRCASSSGQGGGNTEAFFGQGTRLTVV.

This clone was seen just once. The chain uses TRBV19 and TRBJ2-2; D gene ambiguous. Germline assignment: CDR1 LNHDA and CDR2 SQIVND (reference sequence). The CDR3 spans 14 residues. Trimming pared 0 bases from V and 4 bases from J, leaving 6 bases between. The CDR3 bases are TGTGCCAGTAGTATAGATCTCTCCACCGGGGAGCTGTTTTTT. Protein product: CASSIDLSTGELFF.

V usage is TRBV6-1 and J usage is TRBJ2-7; TRBD2 agrees at 7 bases. The junction had 9 bases not matched to a gene; V was cut back by 4 bases and J by 0 bases. From germline, CDR1 is MNHNS and CDR2 SASEGT. This CDR3 is built from 16 residues. The CDR3 sequence: CASSGTAGTTSYEQYF. The CDR3 coding sequence is TGTGCCAGCAGTGGGACCGCCGGGACTACCTCCTACGAGCAGTACTTC.

The V and J genes are TRBV19 and TRBJ1-2, with 7 nucleotides matching TRBD1. CDR3 length equals 16 residues. Germline CDR1 reads LNHDA; CDR2 reads SQIVND (reference sequence). After removal of 6 bases from V and 4 bases from J, the junction contained 14 bases not matched to a gene. The CDR3 reads CASSKDRTAVLYGYTF. CDR3 DNA: TGTGCCAGTAGCAAGGACAGGACAGCGGTCCTCTATGGCTACACCTTC.

The chain couples TRBV6-5 to TRBJ2-7; 8 bases are a match to TRBD1. This CDR3 has 13 amino acids. Germline V gives CDR1 MNHEY, CDR2 SVGAGI. With 6 bases clipped from V and 1 base from J, the junction kept 2 bases outside the gene matches. The CDR3 DNA reads TGTGCCAGCAGGCGACAGGGGTCCTACGAGCAGTACTTC. It is translated as CASRRQGSYEQYF.

V usage is TRBV6-6 and J usage is TRBJ1-2; TRBD1 is a possible D gene (5 bases). This CDR3 region has 13 residues. The V end lost 6 bases, the J end lost 6 bases, and 14 bases lay between the germline ends. Germline V CDR1 and CDR2: MNHNY, SVGAGI (reference sequence). The CDR3: CASRAAGSHGYTF. The CDR3 nucleotides read TGTGCCAGCAGGGCAGCAGGGTCTCATGGCTACACCTTC.

The J gene is TRBJ2-1, the V gene TRBV5-5, with 12 bases aligning to TRBD2. Looked up from germline, CDR1 is SGHKS and CDR2 is YYEKEE (reference sequence). V dropped 3 bases and J dropped 9; count of bases not matched to a gene: 16. The length of the CDR3 is 18 residues. The CDR3 region is CASSSRLAGDSVSSEQFF. The CDR3 nucleotides read TGTGCCAGCAGCTCCCGACTAGCGGGGGACTCCGTCTCTAGTGAGCAGTTCTTC.

This clone was counted once. V and J are TRBV7-2 and TRBJ2-5; unclear D gene. The CDR3 spans 13 residues. Trimming pared 6 bases from V and 0 bases from J, leaving 8 bases between. Germline CDR1 SGHTA, CDR2 FQGNSA. CDR3 protein: CASRPNNQETQYF. CDR3 bases: TGTGCCAGCAGACCAAACAACCAAGAGACCCAGTACTTC.

The gene calls are TRBV24-1 and TRBJ2-1, with TRBD2 identical over 11 bases. Germline assignment: CDR1 KGHDR and CDR2 SFDVKD. The CDR3 spans 15 residues. Trimming took 6 bases from V and 3 from J; bases not matched to a gene: 3. CDR3 residues: CATSPGTSGYNEQFF. CDR3 DNA: TGTGCCACCAGTCCCGGGACTAGCGGCTACAATGAGCAGTTCTTC.

This clone occurred once. The chain joins TRBV5-1 to TRBJ1-1; D ambiguous. The ends were cut back, 0 bases at V and 7 bases at J, with 7 bases in the middle. The germline V gene has CDR1 SGHRS and CDR2 YFSETQ. The CDR3 consists of 12 residues. The CDR3 is CASSLESGEAFF. CDR3 nucleotide sequence: TGCGCCAGCAGCTTGGAGTCAGGTGAAGCTTTCTTT.

The genes are TRBV13 and TRBJ2-2; 10 bases line up with TRBD2. The V gene end was trimmed by 6 bases and the J gene end by 3 bases; junction bases not matched to a gene: 7. This CDR3 has 16 amino acids. Germline loops: CDR1 PRHDT, CDR2 FYEKMQ (reference sequence). CDR3 sequence: CASRPAGTSDTGELFF. The DNA of the CDR3 is TGTGCCAGCAGACCTGCCGGGACTAGCGACACCGGGGAGCTGTTTTTT.

The V gene is TRBV18, the J gene TRBJ1-1; 7 bases are a match to TRBD1. This CDR3 is 13 amino acids long. Trimming removed 4 bases from V and 7 bases from J; junction bases left unmatched: 6. CDR1 and CDR2 (germline): KGHSH, LQKENI. In DNA, the CDR3 is TGTGCCAGCTCACGAGGGGGCCTAGATGAAGCTTTCTTT. Protein sequence: CASSRGGLDEAFF.